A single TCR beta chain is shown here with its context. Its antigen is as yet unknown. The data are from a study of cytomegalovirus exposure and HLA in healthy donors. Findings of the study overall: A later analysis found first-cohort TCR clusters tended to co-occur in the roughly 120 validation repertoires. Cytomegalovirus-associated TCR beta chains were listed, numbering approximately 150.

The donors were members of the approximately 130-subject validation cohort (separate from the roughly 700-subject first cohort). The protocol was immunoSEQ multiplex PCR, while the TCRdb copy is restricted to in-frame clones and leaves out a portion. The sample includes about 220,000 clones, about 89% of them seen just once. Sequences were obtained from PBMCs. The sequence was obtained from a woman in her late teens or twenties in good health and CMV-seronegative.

The CDR3 bases are TGTGCCAGCAGCTTCACTTCGGGGGATGGGGAGACCCAGTACTTC. Translated: CASSFTSGDGETQYF. The rearrangement joins TRBV7-9 to TRBJ2-5; D possibly corresponds to TRBD2 (6 bases). The germline V and J ends were trimmed by 3 bases and 5 bases, with 16 bases remaining between them. There are 15 residues in the CDR3. Germline assignment: CDR1 SEHNR and CDR2 FQNEAQ (reference sequence).